The 8 T cell receptor beta chains below were found in one sample sequenced in a study of identical twins. TCRdb fed the 5' RACE reads into MiXCR, producing one record per CDR3 protein. This sample has around 370,000 distinct CDR3 sequences; roughly 9% occur once, and the top ten carry 8% to 9.5%. The sample consisted of naive T cells sorted from blood. The receptors were sampled from a woman aged 45-59 years in good health.

This clonotype was seen repeatedly, ten times or more. This chain joins TRBV5-1 and TRBJ2-7, with 8 bases identical to TRBD1. The J segment lost 2 bases and the V segment lost 4 bases, leaving 2 bases of the junction unmatched. This CDR3 is built from 13 residues. Germline loops: CDR1 SGHRS, CDR2 YFSETQ. Here the CDR3 reads CASSPDRAYEQYF. CDR3 bases: TGCGCCAGCAGCCCGGACAGGGCCTACGAGCAGTACTTC.

This clonotype was seen only a few times. The chain uses TRBV7-9 and TRBJ2-3; D assignment may be TRBD1 or TRBD2 (5 bases each). The CDR3 covers 14 residues. CDR1 and CDR2 from the germline V gene are SEHNR and FQNEAQ (reference sequence). V lost 5 bases to trimming and J lost 1 base, with 10 bases between them. CDR3 sequence: CASSPGPGTDTQYF. The DNA of the CDR3 is TGTGCCAGCAGCCCGGGACCGGGCACAGATACGCAGTATTTT.

This clonotype was seen many times. The chain recombines TRBV10-3 with TRBJ1-1; no firm D call. There are 11 residues in the CDR3. Trimming removed 6 bases at V and 1 base at J, with 3 bases between. Germline lookup yields CDR1 ENHRY and CDR2 SYGVKD. The CDR3: CAIRENTEAFF. CDR3 sequence (DNA): TGTGCCATCAGGGAGAACACTGAAGCTTTCTTT.

This clonotype was observed a few times. The gene calls are TRBV18 and TRBJ1-1; TRBD1 agrees at 7 bases. V was pared by 2 bases and J by 9 bases, with 6 bases of the junction left unmatched. CDR3 length: 13 residues. The germline V gene encodes CDR1 KGHSH and CDR2 LQKENI. CDR3 loop: CASSPRATGKAFF. The CDR3 region has the DNA TGTGCCAGCTCACCAAGGGCGACAGGGAAAGCTTTCTTT. Combining the CDR3 with reference TRBV18 and TRBJ1-1 gives the whole variable domain NAGVMQNPRHLVRRRGQEARLRCSPMKGHSHVYWYRQLPEEGLKFMVYLQKENIIDESGMPKERFSAEFPKEGPSILRIQQVVRGDSAAYFCASSPRATGKAFFGQGTRLTVV.

The gene calls are TRBV19 and TRBJ2-1, with D hard to call. CDR3 length: 14 amino acids. CDR1 is LNHDA and CDR2 is SQIVND in the germline V gene (reference sequence). Trimming cost V 3 bases and J 0 bases, with 6 bases left between them. CDR3 DNA: TGTGCCAGTAGTATCGAGAGCTCCTACAATGAGCAGTTCTTC. Translated, it gives CASSIESSYNEQFF.

This clonotype was counted only a few times. J is TRBJ2-1 and V is TRBV3-1; D ambiguous. The V end was cut by 8 bases, the J end by 4 bases, with 6 bases between. The CDR3 loop spans 11 amino acids. Germline V CDR1 and CDR2: LGHDT, YNNKEL (reference sequence). DNA of the CDR3: TGTGCCAGCGGGGTTTACAATGAGCAGTTCTTC. Its protein is CASGVYNEQFF.

This clonotype was observed a handful of times. J is TRBJ1-1 and V is TRBV7-8; no definite D call. Germline V gene lookup returns CDR1 SGHVS and CDR2 FQNEAQ. The CDR3 is made up of 16 amino acids. Trimming cost V 1 base and J 4 bases, with 16 bases left between them. The CDR3 here is CASSLGGRKMSTEAFF. DNA of the CDR3: TGTGCCAGCAGCTTAGGAGGACGGAAAATGAGCACTGAAGCTTTCTTT. Full variable domain (rest looked up from reference TRBV7-8 and TRBJ1-1): GAGVSQSPRYKVAKRGQDVALRCDPISGHVSLFWYQQALGQGPEFLTYFQNEAQLDKSGLPSDRFFAERPEGSVSTLKIQRTQQEDSAVYLCASSLGGRKMSTEAFFGQGTRLTVV.

This clonotype has only a few counts. The chain uses TRBV5-1 and TRBJ2-7; D ambiguous. The germline gives CDR1 SGHRS, CDR2 YFSETQ. This CDR3 contains 13 residues. The germline V and J ends were trimmed by 4 bases and 2 bases, with 10 bases remaining between them. This CDR3 is CASSTGVTYEQYF. The CDR3, as DNA: TGCGCCAGCAGCACTGGGGTTACCTACGAGCAGTACTTC.